The source of this T cell receptor beta chain is a study of tumor and adjacent non-tumor tissue in lung cancer. Study-level information: The cohort had around twelve adenocarcinoma, a couple of squamous cell and 1 small cell patients. Stage I to III disease affected roughly ten men and about 5 women aged about 31 to 85.

Study findings and constraints: Tumor TCR diversity, when higher, was linked to shorter survival.

This sample's RNA came from whole unsorted tissue. Distant lung tissue was collected more than 3 cm away from the tumor edge. Comments on this clonotype: What it binds is unknown. One end of the junction fails to match germline, which may point to a read error.

The library came from three nested PCR rounds adapted from ARM-PCR protocols. TCRdb used MiXCR to reprocess the multiplex PCR reads, holding one entry per CDR3 protein. In the table there are tens of thousands of distinct CDR3 sequences, around 82% of which are singletons. Germline V lookup: CDR1 SGHDT, CDR2 YYEEEE. The length of the CDR3 is 15 residues. Sequenced sample: distant non-tumor lung tissue. The TCR was taken from a man in his sixties with non-small cell lung cancer. The genes are TRBV5-6 and TRBJ2-7; 10 positions agree with TRBD2. CDR3 region: CARSLRASGSYEHYF. The CDR3 DNA sequence: TGTGCCAGGAGCTTGCGGGCTAGCGGGAGTTACGAGCACTACTTC.